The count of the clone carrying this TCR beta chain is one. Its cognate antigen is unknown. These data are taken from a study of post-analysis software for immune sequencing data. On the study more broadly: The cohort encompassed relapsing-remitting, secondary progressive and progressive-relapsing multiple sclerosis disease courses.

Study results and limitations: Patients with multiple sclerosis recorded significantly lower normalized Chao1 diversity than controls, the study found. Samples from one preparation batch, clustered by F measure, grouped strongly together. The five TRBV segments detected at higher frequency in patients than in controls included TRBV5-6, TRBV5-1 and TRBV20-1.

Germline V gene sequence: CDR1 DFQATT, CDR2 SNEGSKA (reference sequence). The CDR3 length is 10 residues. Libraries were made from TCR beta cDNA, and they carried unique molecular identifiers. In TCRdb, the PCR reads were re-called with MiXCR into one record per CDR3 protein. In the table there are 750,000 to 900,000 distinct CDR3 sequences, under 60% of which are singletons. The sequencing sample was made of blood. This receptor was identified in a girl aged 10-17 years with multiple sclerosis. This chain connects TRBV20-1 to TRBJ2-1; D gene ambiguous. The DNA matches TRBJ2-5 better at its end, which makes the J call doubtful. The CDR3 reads CSAKLETQYF. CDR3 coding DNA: TGCAGTGCTAAATTAGAGACCCAGTACTTC.